Sequencing of this T cell receptor (beta chain) was carried out in a study of blood T cell repertoires in COVID-19. For the study at large: Material from acute and convalescent COVID-19 was sourced from the United States, Italy and Spain. PBMCs, B-cell-depleted T cells, or T cells were the source of the cDNA or gDNA that made up the material.

In the authors' workflow: Estimates of nucleated cell counts were drawn from the amplification of reference gene primers. Sequencing was performed with immunoSEQ multiplex PCR; in TCRdb, only in-frame clones are kept and a portion is missing. V and J calls and clone size are given by that table; D and trimming were obtained from the DNA. The profile shows about 210,000 clones, around 81% of them singletons. The germline CDR1 and CDR2 sequences are MNHEY and SVGEGT. The CDR3 spans 15 residues. V lost 6 bases and J 6 bases, leaving 17 bases between the germline ends. This clone appeared once. The specimen was peripheral blood. This sequence originates from a human donor in a cohort sampled during active COVID-19. The chain joins TRBV6-2 or TRBV6-3 to TRBJ1-4, with D possibly TRBD1 on 6 matching bases. In nucleotides, the CDR3 is TGTGCCAGCAGCAATCACCGGGACATAGATGAAAAACTGTTTTTT. Its translation is CASSNHRDIDEKLFF.